These 32 T cell receptor beta chains were all obtained from the same sample, sequenced in a study of shared clonotypes between healthy human individuals. The assay was immunoSEQ multiplex PCR, and TCRdb's table has in-frame clones only and misses some. The table records 600,000 to 750,000 clones, around 91% of them present only once. Sequencing was carried out using memory CD8+ T cells from PBMCs. Subset in this sample: CD45RO+ cells pooled with CCR7-negative TemRA cells. These receptor sequences come from a man aged 18-30 years in good health. Some clones in this sample may be carry-over from other donors' samples.

Here the CDR3 DNA reads TGTGCCAGCAGTGCCACAGGGGGCGACGGCTACACCTTC. It encodes CASSATGGDGYTF. The chain couples TRBV28 to TRBJ1-2, with 9 bases matching TRBD1. Germline CDR1 is MDHEN and CDR2 is SYDVKM. The CDR3 totals 13 residues. Germline trimming cut 5 bases from V and 8 bases from J; bases unmatched to any gene: 6.

This rearrangement joins TRBV2 to TRBJ2-3, with D perhaps matching TRBD2 (6 bases). CDR1 is SNHLY, CDR2 FYNNEI, per germline. Trimming pared 6 bases from V and 6 bases from J, leaving 19 bases between. The CDR3 consists of 15 residues. The CDR3 DNA reads as TGTGCCAGCAGCCCCTGGGGGGACTTAGTCGATACGCAGTATTTT. Translated, it gives CASSPWGDLVDTQYF. The variable domain in full, with the rest retrieved from reference TRBV2 and TRBJ2-3, is EPEVTQTPSHQVTQMGQEVILRCVPISNHLYFYWYRQILGQKVEFLVSFYNNEISEKSEIFDDQFSVERPDGSNFTLKIRSTKLEDSAMYFCASSPWGDLVDTQYFGPGTRLTVL.

The gene calls are TRBV9 and TRBJ2-7; 7 bases are a match to TRBD2. Looked up from germline, CDR1 is SGDLS and CDR2 is YYNGEE. The CDR3 consists of 15 residues. V shed 6 bases, J shed 0 bases, and the junction held 9 bases outside the gene matches. The CDR3 sequence: CASTPGLQTSYEQYF. CDR3 in DNA: TGTGCCAGCACCCCGGGACTACAGACCTCCTACGAGCAGTACTTC.

This clone was seen only once. The chain has TRBV10-3 and TRBJ2-7; 8 bases are shared with TRBD2. CDR1 and CDR2 from the germline V gene are ENHRY and SYGVKD. With 6 bases clipped from V and 6 bases from J, the junction kept 7 bases outside the gene matches. The CDR3 totals 13 residues. The chain's CDR3 is CAIRSFGRVEQYF. CDR3 nucleotides: TGTGCCATCAGATCATTCGGGAGGGTCGAGCAGTACTTC.

The J gene is TRBJ1-4, the V gene TRBV28; D not certain. V lost 11 bases and J 0 bases, leaving 10 bases between the germline ends. CDR3 length equals 13 residues. From germline, CDR1 is MDHEN and CDR2 SYDVKM. The CDR3 loop is CAGTSATNEKLFF. In nucleotides, the CDR3 is TGTGCCGGCACGTCTGCAACTAATGAAAAACTGTTTTTT.

This clone was counted a few times. V and J are TRBV19 and TRBJ1-5, with 7 nucleotides matching TRBD1. Germline CDR1 reads LNHDA; CDR2 reads SQIVND (reference sequence). The CDR3 is made up of 15 amino acids. V lost 7 bases and J lost 4; bases outside the gene matches: 10. The CDR3 DNA sequence: TGTGCCAGTACCGGGAGGGCAGGGGGAAATCAGCCCCAGCATTTT. Amino acid sequence: CASTGRAGGNQPQHF.

This rearrangement joins TRBV9 to TRBJ1-2, with 9 bases fitting TRBD1. The length of the CDR3 is 15 residues. Germline CDR1 reads SGDLS; CDR2 reads YYNGEE. V gave up 3 bases and J gave up 3 bases; unmatched junction bases: 6. CDR3 DNA: TGTGCCAGCAGCGCCACAGGGGGCGCCCACTATGGCTACACCTTC. Translation: CASSATGGAHYGYTF. The entire variable domain, with the rest obtained from reference TRBV9 and TRBJ1-2, is as follows: DSGVTQTPKHLITATGQRVTLRCSPRSGDLSVYWYQQSLDQGLQFLIQYYNGEERAKGNILERFSAQQFPDLHSELNLSSLELGDSALYFCASSATGGAHYGYTFGSGTRLTVV.

The chain combines TRBV7-9 with TRBJ2-1; 9 bases match TRBD2. The CDR3 extends over 14 amino acids. Per germline, CDR1 SEHNR and CDR2 FQNEAQ (reference sequence). Trimming at V came to 3 bases and at J to 7 bases, leaving 4 bases not matched to a gene. The CDR3 loop reads CASSLASGNNEQFF. In nucleotides, the CDR3 is TGTGCCAGCAGCTTGGCTAGCGGGAATAATGAGCAGTTCTTC.

The chain has TRBV7-9 and TRBJ1-2; no clear D. Germline CDR1 reads SEHNR; CDR2 reads FQNEAQ (reference sequence). With 3 bases removed from V and 8 bases from J, the gap between germline ends came to 16 bases. This CDR3 spans 14 amino acids. CDR3 DNA: TGTGCCAGCAGCTTCGGGGAGGGAGGCAAGGGCTACACCTTC. Its translation is CASSFGEGGKGYTF. The full variable domain, its missing parts supplied by reference TRBV7-9 and TRBJ1-2, is DTGVSQNPRHKITKRGQNVTFRCDPISEHNRLYWYRQTLGQGPEFLTYFQNEAQLEKSRLLSDRFSAERPKGSFSTLEIQRTEQGDSAMYLCASSFGEGGKGYTFGSGTRLTVV.

Remarks on this clone: A much larger clone differs from this one at a single base, so this may be a read error. Within the sample, other DNA sequences also encode this same CDR3. The chain links TRBV9 to TRBJ2-7; D not certain. CDR1 is SGDLS, CDR2 YYNGEE, per germline. The V end lost 0 bases, the J end lost 0 bases, and 4 bases lay between the germline ends. The CDR3 has 13 residues. CDR3 sequence (DNA): TGTGCCAGCAGCGTAGGCCTCTCCTACGAGCAGTACTTC. This translates into CASSVGLSYEQYF.

This chain connects TRBV27 to TRBJ2-7; 9 nucleotides match TRBD1. The CDR3 is made up of 14 amino acids. Germline CDR1 reads MNHEY; CDR2 reads SMNVEV (reference sequence). The V segment lost 5 bases and the J segment 5 bases; nucleotides outside the gene matches: 7. The CDR3 loop is CASSKGTGGHEQYF. The CDR3 nucleotides are TGTGCCAGCAGTAAGGGCACAGGGGGCCACGAGCAGTACTTC.

In the case of this clone: One junction end does not reproduce the germline sequence, and a read error may be involved. V gene TRBV5-3 combines with J gene TRBJ1-1; D unresolved. TRBV5-3 qualifies as an ORF whose function is uncertain. CDR3 size: 13 residues. This CDR3 reads CASSFRQDTEAFF. CDR3 coding DNA: TGTGCCAGCAGCTTTAGGCAGGACACTGAAGCTTTCTTT.

V gene TRBV18 combines with J gene TRBJ2-5; TRBD1 might be the D (6 bases). There are 15 residues in the CDR3. Germline CDR1 is KGHSH and CDR2 is LQKENI. V dropped 4 bases and J dropped 1 base, with 13 bases sitting between them. The CDR3 DNA follows: TGTGCCAGCTCACTCCGACAGGATCTCCAAGAGACCCAGTACTTC. As protein: CASSLRQDLQETQYF.

V and J are TRBV27 and TRBJ2-3; D possibly corresponds to TRBD2 (5 bases). Germline V gene data show CDR1 as MNHEY and CDR2 as SMNVEV (reference sequence). This CDR3 has 14 residues. The ends were cut back, 9 bases at V and 4 bases at J, with 17 bases in the middle. In DNA, the CDR3 is TGTGCCAGTTTAACTCGCGGGTTTCCAGATACGCAGTATTTT. Its protein is CASLTRGFPDTQYF.

The chain couples TRBV10-3 to TRBJ2-5; possible D gene TRBD2, 6 bases. The J call may not be correct, given that the DNA end is closer to TRBJ2-7. Germline V CDR1 and CDR2: ENHRY, SYGVKD. This CDR3 comprises 14 residues. DNA for the CDR3: TGTGCCATCAAGATGGGGACTGATTCCTACGAGCAGTACTTC. It is translated as CAIKMGTDSYEQYF.

This rearrangement joins TRBV7-9 to TRBJ1-1; possibly TRBD1 for D (6 bases). The V and J ends lost 1 base and 6 bases respectively, with 12 bases between them. The germline gives CDR1 SEHNR, CDR2 FQNEAQ (reference sequence). The length of the CDR3 is 14 residues. CDR3 nucleotide sequence: TGTGCCAGCAGCTTAGTTGGGCCAGGGGCTGAAGCTTTCTTT. Amino acid sequence: CASSLVGPGAEAFF. Drawing the rest from reference TRBV7-9 and TRBJ1-1, the complete variable domain is DTGVSQNPRHKITKRGQNVTFRCDPISEHNRLYWYRQTLGQGPEFLTYFQNEAQLEKSRLLSDRFSAERPKGSFSTLEIQRTEQGDSAMYLCASSLVGPGAEAFFGQGTRLTVV.

The rearrangement uses TRBV28 and TRBJ2-7; weak D call: TRBD1 (6 bases). The CDR3 length is 15 residues. The ends were cut back, 6 bases at V and 5 bases at J, with 20 bases in the middle. Germline CDR1 reads MDHEN; CDR2 reads SYDVKM. The CDR3 DNA follows: TGTGCCAGCAGCGGTTTGGGGACAAGTCCCCACGAGCAGTACTTC. Translation gives CASSGLGTSPHEQYF.

The chain employs TRBV5-8 and TRBJ2-5; the D gene is possibly TRBD2 (6 bases). Trimming took 4 bases from V and 2 from J, leaving 18 bases between them. CDR1 SGHTS and CDR2 YDEGEE come from the germline V gene. This CDR3 is 16 amino acids long. CDR3 bases: TGTGCCAGCAGCACCCGGAGCCCCCTAGCGCAAGAGACCCAGTACTTC. Translated, it gives CASSTRSPLAQETQYF.

The chain links TRBV19 to TRBJ1-1; D unresolved. V gave up 3 bases and J gave up 8 bases, with 16 bases separating them. Germline V gene lookup returns CDR1 LNHDA and CDR2 SQIVND (reference sequence). The CDR3 sequence is 14 residues long. The CDR3 DNA sequence: TGTGCCAGTAGTATTCCGGGTGGGTTGATGGAAGCTTTCTTT. Its translation: CASSIPGGLMEAFF. The full variable domain, rest sourced from reference TRBV19 and TRBJ1-1, is DGGITQSPKYLFRKEGQNVTLSCEQNLNHDAMYWYRQDPGQGLRLIYYSQIVNDFQKGDIAEGYSVSREKKESFPLTVTSAQKNPTAFYLCASSIPGGLMEAFFGQGTRLTVV.

Concerning this clone itself: This specimen includes other DNA sequences encoding the same CDR3. V is TRBV5-6 and J is TRBJ1-5, with D perhaps TRBD1 (6 bases). CDR1 is SGHDT and CDR2 is YYEEEE in the germline V gene. V was clipped by 0 bases and J by 7 bases, with 8 bases between them. The CDR3 contains 13 residues. The CDR3 loop is CASSLEGGQPQHF. The DNA of the CDR3 is TGTGCCAGCAGCTTGGAGGGGGGACAGCCCCAGCATTTT.

The chain couples TRBV11-3 to TRBJ2-1, with D possibly being TRBD1 or TRBD2 (6 bases each). Per germline, CDR1 SGHNT and CDR2 YENEEA. The CDR3 consists of 15 residues. Trimming removed 1 base from V and 7 bases from J, with 14 bases in between. CDR3 sequence (DNA): TGTGCCAGCAGCTTAGTGGGGGGCAGTGTGAATGAGCAGTTCTTC. Its protein product is CASSLVGGSVNEQFF.

This sequence joins TRBV7-6 and TRBJ2-1; TRBD2 aligns across 11 bases. Losses at the gene ends were 3 bases for V and 9 bases for J; bases not matched to a gene: 1. CDR3 length: 13 amino acids. Germline CDR1 and CDR2: SGHVS and FNYEAQ. CDR3 coding DNA: TGTGCCAGCAGCTTTCTAGCGGGAGGTGAGCAGTTCTTC. Protein product: CASSFLAGGEQFF.

The chain couples TRBV29-1 to TRBJ1-1; no firm D call. Germline CDR1 reads SQVTM; CDR2 reads ANQGSEA. With 1 base removed from V and 5 bases from J, the gap between germline ends came to 17 bases. CDR3 length: 15 amino acids. CDR3 sequence reads: CSVEATRGQGTEAFF. The CDR3 nucleotides read TGCAGCGTTGAAGCCACGCGAGGGCAAGGTACTGAAGCTTTCTTT.

The chain uses TRBV10-2 and TRBJ2-7; 7 positions agree with TRBD2. The V gene end was trimmed by 6 bases and the J gene end by 2 bases; junction bases not matched to a gene: 10. Germline V gene data show CDR1 as WSHSY and CDR2 as SAAADI. The CDR3 totals 15 residues. CDR3 loop: CASRVVLAGPYEQYF. The CDR3 DNA sequence: TGCGCCAGCAGGGTTGTATTAGCGGGCCCCTACGAGCAGTACTTC.

This sequence joins TRBV27 and TRBJ2-5, with D unresolved. Trimming stripped 3 bases from V and 4 bases from J, with 9 bases between. This CDR3 contains 13 residues. The germline CDR1 and CDR2 sequences are MNHEY and SMNVEV (reference sequence). DNA for the CDR3: TGTGCCAGCAGTTTGCGGTCCCGAGAGACCCAGTACTTC. Amino acids: CASSLRSRETQYF.

The chain uses TRBV27 and TRBJ1-2; the D is unclear. V was clipped by 6 bases and J by 8 bases, with 22 bases between them. CDR3 length: 15 residues. In germline, CDR1 is MNHEY, CDR2 SMNVEV (reference sequence). Written as DNA, the CDR3 is TGTGCCAGCAGCTCGTCCGTAGGCCAACTGAACGGCTACACCTTC. This encodes CASSSSVGQLNGYTF.

This chain joins TRBV28 and TRBJ2-5; unclear D gene. CDR3 length: 12 residues. CDR1 MDHEN and CDR2 SYDVKM come from the germline V gene. Trimming pared 5 bases from V and 11 bases from J, leaving 15 bases between. The CDR3 nucleotides are TGTGCCAGCAGTCCCAGCGACGGACGGCAGTACTTC. Translated, it gives CASSPSDGRQYF. The full variable domain, completed using reference TRBV28 and TRBJ2-5, is DVKVTQSSRYLVKRTGEKVFLECVQDMDHENMFWYRQDPGLGLRLIYFSYDVKMKEKGDIPEGYSVSREKKERFSLILESASTNQTSMYLCASSPSDGRQYFGPGTRLLVL.

This clone is a singleton in its sample. V and J are TRBV29-1 and TRBJ2-5; 12 bases are a match to TRBD1. The CDR3 covers 13 residues. Looked up from germline, CDR1 is SQVTM and CDR2 is ANQGSEA. J gave up 5 bases and V 7 bases, and 5 bases lay outside the gene matches. The CDR3 coding sequence is TGCAGCGCCGGGACAGGGGGCGATGAGACCCAGTACTTC. As protein: CSAGTGGDETQYF. The full variable domain, with the rest looked up from reference TRBV29-1 and TRBJ2-5, is SAVISQKPSRDICQRGTSLTIQCQVDSQVTMMFWYRQQPGQSLTLIATANQGSEATYESGFVIDKFPISRPNLTFSTLTVSNMSPEDSSIYLCSAGTGGDETQYFGPGTRLLVL.

The chain employs TRBV6-5 and TRBJ2-5; 10 bases match TRBD1. The end of the DNA fits TRBJ2-7 better, so the J call may be wrong. Germline CDR1 and CDR2: MNHEY and SVGAGI. The CDR3 consists of 16 residues. CDR3 sequence (DNA): TGTGCCAGCAGTTACTCGTGGACAGGGGGATATTACGAGCAGTACTTC. Protein sequence: CASSYSWTGGYYEQYF.

The table lists this clone with a count of one. The rearrangement uses TRBV7-9 and TRBJ2-7; D gene ambiguous. CDR1 and CDR2 (germline): SEHNR, FQNEAQ (reference sequence). V was trimmed by 6 bases and J by 0 bases, leaving 9 bases between them. This CDR3 spans 13 amino acids. The CDR3 DNA reads TGTGCCAGCAGTTCCATGATCTCCTACGAGCAGTACTTC. It encodes CASSSMISYEQYF.

The J gene is TRBJ2-1, the V gene TRBV9; TRBD2 aligns across 15 bases. The CDR3 is made up of 20 amino acids. After removal of 2 bases from V and 2 bases from J, the junction contained 11 bases not matched to a gene. The germline V gene has CDR1 SGDLS and CDR2 YYNGEE. CDR3 loop: CASSVNPGLAGGPPYNEQFF. DNA for the CDR3: TGTGCCAGCAGCGTGAATCCGGGACTAGCGGGAGGACCCCCCTACAATGAGCAGTTCTTC.

As DNA, the CDR3 is TGTGCCATCGGAGGGGGCCTCATGAACACTGAAGCTTTCTTT. Translating gives CAIGGGLMNTEAFF. This chain joins TRBV10-3 and TRBJ1-1; TRBD1 matches 7 bases. The CDR3 runs to 14 residues. Germline CDR1 and CDR2: ENHRY and SYGVKD. Trimming took 8 bases from V and 0 from J; bases not matched to a gene: 6.